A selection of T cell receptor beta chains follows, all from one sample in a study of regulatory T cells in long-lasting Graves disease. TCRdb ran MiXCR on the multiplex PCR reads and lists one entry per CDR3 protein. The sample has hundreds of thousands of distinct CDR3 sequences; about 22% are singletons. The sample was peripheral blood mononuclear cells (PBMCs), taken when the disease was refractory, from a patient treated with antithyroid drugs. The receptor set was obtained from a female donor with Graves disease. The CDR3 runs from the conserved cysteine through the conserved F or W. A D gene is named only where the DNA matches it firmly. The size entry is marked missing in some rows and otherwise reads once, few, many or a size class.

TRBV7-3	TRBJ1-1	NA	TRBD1	TGTGCCAGCAGACTTCCGACAGGGTCAATGAACACTGAAGCTTTCTTT	CASRLPTGSMNTEAFF
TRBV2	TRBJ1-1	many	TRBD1	TGTGCCAGCAGTGAACAGGGGGAGGGTGAAGCTTTCTTT	CASSEQGEGEAFF
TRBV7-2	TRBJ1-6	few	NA	TGTGCCAGCAGCCTAGTACGGGGAATCTCACCCCTCCACTTT	CASSLVRGISPLHF
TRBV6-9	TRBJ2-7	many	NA	TGTGCCAGCAGTTACGGGGGAACCTACGAGCAGTACTTC	CASSYGGTYEQYF
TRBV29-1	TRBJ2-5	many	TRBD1	TGCAGCGTTGAAAAGGGGGCGCCGGGGGAGACCCAGTACTTC	CSVEKGAPGETQYF
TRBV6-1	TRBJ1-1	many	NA	TGTGCCAGCAGGGGAGAGGCGGGGGGCGAAGACACTGAAGCTTTCTTT	CASRGEAGGEDTEAFF
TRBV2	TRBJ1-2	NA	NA	TGTGCCAGCAGTGATAGAGCAGCCCCCATCGATGGCCACACCTTC	CASSDRAAPIDGHTF
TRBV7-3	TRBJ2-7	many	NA	TGTGCCAGCAGCTTACATCCCGGGGCGGGCGAGCAGTACTTC	CASSLHPGAGEQYF
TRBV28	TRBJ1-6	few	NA	TGTGCCAGCAGTTTATCTCGGGGTCCTAATTCACCCCTCCACTTT	CASSLSRGPNSPLHF
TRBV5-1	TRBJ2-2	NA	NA	TGCGCCAGCAGCCCTTTGATAGACGCCCGGGGCGGCACCGGGGAGCTGTTTTTT	CASSPLIDARGGTGELFF
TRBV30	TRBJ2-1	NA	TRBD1	TGTGCCTGGGGACAGGGGGCTTACAATGAGCAGTTCTTC	CAWGQGAYNEQFF
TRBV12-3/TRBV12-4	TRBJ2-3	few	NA	TGTGCCAGCAGTTTCGAACAGGGCAGAACAGATACGCAGTATTTT	CASSFEQGRTDTQYF
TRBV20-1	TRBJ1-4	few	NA	TGCAGTGCTAGAATCTTAACCAGGGATGAAAAACTGTTTTTT	CSARILTRDEKLFF
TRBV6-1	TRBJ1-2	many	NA	TGTGCCAGCAGTCCGTGGACAAACGACAACTATGGCTACACCTTC	CASSPWTNDNYGYTF
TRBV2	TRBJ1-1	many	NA	TGTGCCAGCAGTGATATTTTCACTGAAGCTTTCTTT	CASSDIFTEAFF
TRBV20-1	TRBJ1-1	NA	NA	TGCAGTGCTAGTGAATGGGGCTCTGAAGCCTTCTTT	CSASEWGSEAFF
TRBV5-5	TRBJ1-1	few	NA	TGTGCCAGCAGCTTCGCCGGGACATACATGAACACTGAAGCTTTCTTT	CASSFAGTYMNTEAFF
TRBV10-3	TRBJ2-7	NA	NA	TGTGCCATCAGTAGCGACAGGACCATCTCCTACGAGCAGTACTTC	CAISSDRTISYEQYF
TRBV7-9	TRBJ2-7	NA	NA	TGTGCCAGCAGCGACATGCGGGCCTCCTACGAGCAGTACTTC	CASSDMRASYEQYF
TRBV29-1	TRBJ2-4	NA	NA	TGCAGCGTTGAAGAAGGATCCAAAAACATTCATTACTTC	CSVEEGSKNIHYF
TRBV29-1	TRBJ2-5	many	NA	TGCAGCGGCCGCACCTCAGACACCCAGTACTTC	CSGRTSDTQYF
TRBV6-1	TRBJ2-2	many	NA	TGTGCCAGCAGCTTTCTTGAAGTTGAGGAGCTGTTTTTT	CASSFLEVEELFF
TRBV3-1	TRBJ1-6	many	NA	TGTGCCAGCAGCCAACGAGGTCCCTATAATTCACCCCTCCACTTT	CASSQRGPYNSPLHF
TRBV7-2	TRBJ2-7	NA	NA	TGTGCCAGCAGCTTACACGGGACCCCAGCCTACGAGCAGTACTTC	CASSLHGTPAYEQYF